A single sample gave rise to the 4 T cell receptor beta chains below, sequenced in a study of blood T cell repertoires in COVID-19. TCRdb keeps only in-frame clones here, not all; method: immunoSEQ multiplex PCR. This table has some 320,000 clones, 70% to 90% appearing once. Sequenced: peripheral blood. The receptors were gathered from a human donor in a cohort sampled during active COVID-19.

V and J are TRBV3-1 (or the pseudogene TRBV3-2) and TRBJ2-5; D is perhaps TRBD2 (5 bases). Germline V lookup: CDR1 LGHDT, CDR2 YNNKEL (reference sequence). Trimming took 0 bases from V and 5 from J, leaving 7 bases between them. This CDR3 is built from 13 residues. CDR3 amino acids: CASSQEGGETQYF. The CDR3 DNA reads TGTGCCAGCAGCCAAGAAGGAGGCGAGACCCAGTACTTC.

The table lists this clone with a count of one. This rearrangement joins TRBV7-8 to TRBJ1-1, with 10 bases fitting TRBD1. The CDR3 covers 15 residues. Germline CDR1 reads SGHVS; CDR2 reads FQNEAQ. The V and J ends lost 5 bases and 0 bases, in that order; junction bases with no gene match: 3. The CDR3 protein is CASSPGTGVNTEAFF. As DNA, the CDR3 is TGTGCCAGCAGCCCCGGGACAGGGGTGAACACTGAAGCTTTCTTT.

The CDR3 loop is CASRQADTQYF. The DNA for the CDR3 is TGTGCCAGCAGACAGGCTGATACGCAGTATTTT. The gene calls are TRBV12-3 or TRBV12-4 and TRBJ2-3, with D possibly matching TRBD1 (5 bases). Trimming took off 6 bases at V and 6 bases at J, with 7 bases between the two ends. The CDR3 spans 11 residues.

This clone was detected only a few times. V gene TRBV6-2 or TRBV6-3 combines with J gene TRBJ2-7, with D perhaps TRBD1 (7 bases). This CDR3 is 12 amino acids long. The V gene's germline CDR1 is MNHEY and CDR2 SVGEGT. Trimming stripped 2 bases from V and 6 bases from J, with 8 bases between. The CDR3: CASSYQGGEQYF. Here the CDR3 DNA reads TGTGCCAGCAGTTACCAGGGGGGCGAGCAGTACTTC.